The clone carrying this TCR beta chain was seen only once. The target antigen is unknown. Only in-frame clones appear in the TCRdb table, and some are missing; sequencing was by immunoSEQ multiplex PCR. The table has a few million clones, approximately 92% seen once. The source of the sample is a study of shared clonotypes between healthy human individuals. This CDR3 is 11 amino acids long. Trimming took 4 bases from V and 8 from J, leaving 11 bases between them. Germline V gene sequence: CDR1 DFQATT, CDR2 SNEGSKA (reference sequence). General study results and limits: A limitation of the genetic and exposure-history diversity represented arose from few donors.

The source is a man aged 18 to 35 in good health. V and J are TRBV20-1 and TRBJ1-2; the D is unclear. The specimen was naive CD4+ T cells sorted from blood. Subset noted: CD45RA+ positively selected. CDR3 nucleotide sequence: TGCAGTGCTACCGGCGGGAAAGGCTACACCTTC. As protein: CSATGGKGYTF.